What follows are 29 T cell receptor beta chains derived from one specimen sequenced in a study of early T cells in non-severe SARS-CoV-2 infection (dated by TCRdb to the early 2020s). Library prep was done by 5' RACE. The listed sequencing device is NextSeq 500. Using fastp at Q25 and MiXCR, TCRdb reprocessed the public reads and kept productive beta chains. All rows with the same CDR3 protein become a single entry with the most common DNA and genes. This sample comprises 60,000 to 80,000 distinct CDR3 sequences, 9% to 15% of them detected only once. The ten largest clones take up about 3.9% of the sample. The sample consisted of whole blood. These receptors all stem from an adult who was a healthcare worker with PCR-confirmed SARS-CoV-2 infection or an uninfected control (not recorded which).

This clonotype was detected ten times or more. This rearrangement joins TRBV5-6 to TRBJ2-7; 11 bases match TRBD2. The V segment lost 4 bases and the J segment 0 bases; nucleotides outside the gene matches: 9. The CDR3 is made up of 17 amino acids. Germline lookup yields CDR1 SGHDT and CDR2 YYEEEE. CDR3: CASSPGLADHNSYEQYF. The CDR3 nucleotides are TGTGCCAGCAGCCCGGGACTAGCGGACCATAACTCCTACGAGCAGTACTTC.

The sample holds many counts of this clonotype. The chain couples TRBV3-1 to TRBJ2-1; D not resolved. Germline V lookup: CDR1 LGHDT, CDR2 YNNKEL (reference sequence). Deletions cut 5 bases from V and 9 bases from J, with 8 bases between. The length of the CDR3 is 11 residues. The CDR3 sequence is CASSSVGEQFF. The CDR3, as DNA: TGTGCCAGCAGCTCCGTAGGTGAGCAGTTCTTC.

Details on this clonotype: This may arise from a read error, as a much more abundant clone is one base away. The V and J genes are TRBV4-1 and TRBJ2-3, with D tentatively TRBD1 or TRBD2 (5 bases each). Trimming pared 5 bases from V and 2 bases from J, leaving 17 bases between. The CDR3 covers 16 residues. Germline V gene data show CDR1 as MGHRA and CDR2 as YSYEKL. CDR3 DNA sequence: TGCGCCAGCAGCTTACACGGGACGGCCGACACAGATACGCAGTATTTT. Protein: CASSLHGTADTDTQYF.

This clonotype showed up many times. The rearrangement joins TRBV6-4 to TRBJ2-7; D uncertain. The germline V gene encodes CDR1 MRHNA and CDR2 SNTAGT. Trimming pared 2 bases from V and 4 bases from J, leaving 6 bases between. The CDR3 consists of 12 residues. The CDR3 region is CASSDESYEQYF. CDR3 coding DNA: TGTGCCAGCAGTGACGAGTCATACGAGCAGTACTTC.

This clonotype was recorded many times. V gene TRBV20-1 combines with J gene TRBJ2-1; D is unclear. The CDR3 has 13 amino acids. The V gene lost 3 bases and the J gene lost 4 bases, with 10 bases spanning the gap. Germline V gene sequence: CDR1 DFQATT, CDR2 SNEGSKA (reference sequence). CDR3 sequence: CSASPSLYNEQFF. The DNA for the CDR3 is TGCAGTGCTAGTCCCTCTCTATACAATGAGCAGTTCTTC.

This clonotype was seen a few times. The chain uses TRBV6-6 and TRBJ1-1; TRBD1 is a possible D gene (5 bases). Trimming took off 8 bases at V and 5 bases at J, with 12 bases between the two ends. Per germline, CDR1 MNHNY and CDR2 SVGAGI (reference sequence). The CDR3 spans 12 residues. This CDR3 reads CASGGLLTEAFF. The CDR3 coding sequence is TGTGCCAGCGGGGGGTTATTGACTGAAGCTTTCTTT.

The sample holds many counts of this clonotype. J is TRBJ2-1 and V is TRBV5-4; D is unresolved. Per the germline V gene, CDR1 is SGHNT and CDR2 is YYREEE (reference sequence). This CDR3 contains 13 residues. The germline V and J ends were trimmed by 0 bases and 6 bases, with 7 bases remaining between them. CDR3 amino acids: CASSLDLVNEQFF. The CDR3 region has the DNA TGTGCCAGCAGCTTGGATCTAGTCAATGAGCAGTTCTTC. The complete variable domain, with remaining parts taken from reference TRBV5-4 and TRBJ2-1, reads ETGVTQSPTHLIKTRGQQVTLRCSSQSGHNTVSWYQQALGQGPQFIFQYYREEENGRGNFPPRFSGLQFPNYSSELNVNALELDDSALYLCASSLDLVNEQFFGPGTRLTVL.

The sample holds many counts of this clonotype. The genes are TRBV28 and TRBJ1-4; TRBD1 aligns across 7 bases. The CDR3 is 15 amino acids. Trimming at V came to 4 bases and at J to 4 bases, leaving 6 bases not matched to a gene. The germline gives CDR1 MDHEN, CDR2 SYDVKM. CDR3 amino acids: CASSSWGQINEKLFF. The CDR3 region has the DNA TGTGCCAGCAGTTCCTGGGGACAGATTAATGAAAAACTGTTTTTT. The entire variable domain, with the rest obtained from reference TRBV28 and TRBJ1-4, is as follows: DVKVTQSSRYLVKRTGEKVFLECVQDMDHENMFWYRQDPGLGLRLIYFSYDVKMKEKGDIPEGYSVSREKKERFSLILESASTNQTSMYLCASSSWGQINEKLFFGSGTQLSVL.

The chain uses TRBV7-8 and TRBJ2-1; D unresolved. The ends were cut back, 5 bases at V and 8 bases at J, with 16 bases in the middle. Germline-derived CDR1 and CDR2 are SGHVS and FQNEAQ. The CDR3 runs 14 residues. This chain's CDR3 is CASSPWALAHEQFF. CDR3 bases: TGTGCCAGCAGCCCTTGGGCCTTAGCTCATGAGCAGTTCTTC.

V and J are TRBV3-1 and TRBJ2-5; D is uncertain. The germline gives CDR1 LGHDT, CDR2 YNNKEL (reference sequence). Deletions cut 1 base from V and 2 bases from J, with 8 bases between. CDR3 length: 14 amino acids. The CDR3, as DNA: TGTGCCAGCAGCCAAGTCGGTGGGCAAGAGACCCAGTACTTC. Amino acids: CASSQVGGQETQYF.

The chain links TRBV7-3 to TRBJ2-3; no firm D call. CDR3 length: 15 residues. The V and J ends lost 5 bases and 6 bases respectively, with 18 bases between them. Germline V CDR1 and CDR2: SGHTA, FQGTGA. The CDR3 loop reads CASSPLLDGYDTQYF. DNA of the CDR3: TGTGCCAGCAGCCCCCTCCTGGACGGATACGATACGCAGTATTTT.

In this sample, this clonotype turned up many times. J is TRBJ2-4 and V is TRBV19; D is undetermined. V was shortened by 7 bases and J by 7 bases, with 17 bases between the two germline ends. Germline V gene data show CDR1 as LNHDA and CDR2 as SQIVND (reference sequence). The CDR3 spans 14 residues. Here the CDR3 DNA reads TGTGCCAGTACCCCGGGCACGGTAGTTAACATTCAGTACTTC. Its protein is CASTPGTVVNIQYF.

In this sample, this clonotype turned up once. The CDR3 sequence is CASSSGTAAYEQYF. In DNA, the CDR3 is TGTGCCAGCAGTTCCGGGACAGCTGCTTACGAGCAGTACTTC. This chain connects TRBV28 to TRBJ2-7, with 7 bases lining up with TRBD1. The CDR3 is made up of 14 amino acids. Germline V CDR1 and CDR2: MDHEN, SYDVKM. Trimming cost V 4 bases and J 4 bases; bases outside gene matches: 7.

In this sample, this clonotype turned up a few times. V and J are TRBV19 and TRBJ2-1; TRBD1 agrees at 9 bases. The CDR3 length is 16 residues. Germline V lookup: CDR1 LNHDA, CDR2 SQIVND (reference sequence). Trimming cost V 8 bases and J 6 bases; bases outside gene matches: 14. DNA of the CDR3: TGTGCCAGTGGCCTCGTGCGGGGGACAGGGAGCAATGAGCAGTTCTTC. Its translation is CASGLVRGTGSNEQFF.

Many counts were recorded for this clonotype. The chain combines TRBV5-1 with TRBJ2-7; D unresolved. The CDR3 loop spans 12 amino acids. V was clipped by 0 bases and J by 5 bases, with 6 bases between them. Per the germline V gene, CDR1 is SGHRS and CDR2 is YFSETQ. CDR3 bases: TGCGCCAGCAGCTTGGAAGAAGACGAGCAGTACTTC. The encoded protein is CASSLEEDEQYF.

This clonotype came up many times. The CDR3 reads CASSQERSDTEAFF. The CDR3 nucleotides are TGCGCCAGCAGCCAAGAACGGTCGGACACTGAAGCTTTCTTT. The gene calls are TRBV4-1 and TRBJ1-1, with no clear D. Trimming took off 0 bases at V and 3 bases at J, with 8 bases between the two ends. Germline loops: CDR1 MGHRA, CDR2 YSYEKL. This CDR3 contains 14 residues.

In its sample, this clonotype was seen many times. This chain connects TRBV28 to TRBJ1-3, with unresolved D. This CDR3 contains 15 residues. V was cut by 6 bases and J by 6 bases, with 18 bases left in between. Germline CDR1 is MDHEN and CDR2 is SYDVKM. CDR3 residues: CASRPSGEGENTIYF. The CDR3 bases are TGTGCCAGCAGGCCGAGCGGGGAGGGAGAAAACACCATATATTTT.

This clonotype has a count of ten or more. DNA of the CDR3: TGCGCCAGCAGCGGAACTAGCGGGAGTTCAGAGACCCAGTACTTC. Protein: CASSGTSGSSETQYF. This chain connects TRBV5-1 to TRBJ2-5, with 11 bases aligning to TRBD2. Unmatched junction bases numbered 6, after V lost 4 bases and J lost 4 bases. The CDR3 extends over 15 amino acids. The germline V gene has CDR1 SGHRS and CDR2 YFSETQ. Supplemented by reference TRBV5-1 and TRBJ2-5, the full variable domain reads KAGVTQTPRYLIKTRGQQVTLSCSPISGHRSVSWYQQTPGQGLQFLFEYFSETQRNKGNFPGRFSGRQFSNSRSEMNVSTLELGDSALYLCASSGTSGSSETQYFGPGTRLLVL.

There are many counts of this clonotype. V is TRBV6-1 and J is TRBJ2-3, with TRBD1 matching over 8 bases. In germline, CDR1 is MNHNS, CDR2 SASEGT. This CDR3 has 16 amino acids. V lost 1 base and J lost 0; bases outside the gene matches: 3. CDR3 in amino acids: CASSEGQGPSTDTQYF. As DNA, the CDR3 is TGTGCCAGCAGTGAAGGACAGGGGCCTAGCACAGATACGCAGTATTTT.

This clonotype was detected ten times or more. The chain couples TRBV5-6 to TRBJ2-1, with 7 bases fitting TRBD2. CDR3 length equals 14 residues. Germline assignment: CDR1 SGHDT and CDR2 YYEEEE. Trimming at V came to 1 base and at J to 8 bases, leaving 6 bases not matched to a gene. The CDR3 DNA sequence: TGTGCCAGCAGCTTGTTTGGCGCGGGGGATGAGCAGTTCTTC. This gives the protein CASSLFGAGDEQFF.

This clonotype turned up a few times. This chain joins TRBV25-1 and TRBJ2-5; D unresolved. The CDR3 runs 13 residues. CDR1 and CDR2 from the germline V gene are MGHDK and SYGVNS. Trimming removed 4 bases at V and 0 bases at J, with 6 bases between. CDR3 in amino acids: CASSGINQETQYF. As DNA, the CDR3 is TGTGCCAGCAGTGGTATCAACCAAGAGACCCAGTACTTC.

At least ten counts were recorded for this clonotype. This chain joins TRBV20-1 and TRBJ1-6; D ambiguous. This CDR3 spans 11 amino acids. CDR1 is DFQATT, CDR2 SNEGSKA, per germline (reference sequence). The V and J ends lost 0 bases and 10 bases respectively, with 4 bases between them. CDR3 sequence: CSARDRSPLHF. DNA for the CDR3: TGCAGTGCTAGAGATAGGTCACCCCTCCACTTT.

Many counts were recorded for this clonotype. The chain carries TRBV20-1 and TRBJ2-1; weak D call: TRBD1 (5 bases). This CDR3 is 15 amino acids long. Deletions cut 5 bases from V and 3 bases from J, with 17 bases between. Germline CDR1 reads DFQATT; CDR2 reads SNEGSKA (reference sequence). The CDR3 loop is CSAEVSWTIYNEQFF. The CDR3 bases are TGCAGTGCTGAGGTCTCGTGGACAATCTACAATGAGCAGTTCTTC.

This clonotype has more than one count but fewer than ten. The V and J genes are TRBV20-1 and TRBJ1-5; 7 bases fit TRBD1. Germline CDR1 DFQATT, CDR2 SNEGSKA (reference sequence). V trimming: 6 bases; J trimming: 4 bases; junction bases outside the gene matches: 9. The length of the CDR3 is 14 residues. The CDR3: CSATWTGSNQPQHF. DNA of the CDR3: TGCAGTGCCACATGGACAGGCTCGAATCAGCCCCAGCATTTT.

J is TRBJ2-7 and V is TRBV6-1; no firm D call. V was trimmed by 6 bases and J by 0 bases, leaving 9 bases between them. CDR1 is MNHNS and CDR2 is SASEGT in the germline V gene. CDR3 length: 13 amino acids. CDR3 sequence reads: CASRGPSSYEQYF. Here the CDR3 DNA reads TGTGCCAGCAGAGGACCTAGCTCCTACGAGCAGTACTTC.

In this sample, this clonotype turned up many times. V usage is TRBV28 and J usage is TRBJ1-5; 7 positions agree with TRBD1. In germline, CDR1 is MDHEN, CDR2 SYDVKM. The CDR3 is made up of 16 amino acids. Trimming cost V 2 bases and J 6 bases; bases outside gene matches: 10. CDR3 region: CASSLMGIQGRQPQHF. CDR3 in DNA: TGTGCCAGCAGTTTAATGGGTATACAGGGGCGTCAGCCCCAGCATTTT.

The chain employs TRBV9 and TRBJ2-3; 7 bases line up with TRBD2. Germline loops: CDR1 SGDLS, CDR2 YYNGEE. This CDR3 is built from 15 residues. Trimming cost V 1 base and J 3 bases; bases outside gene matches: 5. CDR3 amino acids: CASSVYAGETDTQYF. For the CDR3, the DNA is TGTGCCAGCAGCGTATACGCGGGAGAGACAGATACGCAGTATTTT.

This clonotype was seen at least ten times. The rearrangement links TRBV28 to TRBJ2-7; 8 bases align to TRBD2. The CDR3 has 15 residues. CDR1 and CDR2 (germline): MDHEN, SYDVKM. Trimming took 6 bases from V and 2 from J; bases not matched to a gene: 9. CDR3 in amino acids: CASRPASGGTYEQYF. The CDR3 DNA reads TGTGCCAGCAGACCTGCATCGGGAGGGACCTACGAGCAGTACTTC.

Note on this clonotype: A read error may be the cause here, since a much bigger clone is one base away. Since no conserved phenylalanine or tryptophan closes the CDR3, a read error is the likely cause. The V call is TRBV28, the J call TRBJ2-7, with 10 bases aligning to TRBD2. CDR1 is MDHEN, CDR2 SYDVKM, per germline. V shed 1 base, J shed 2 bases, and the junction held 2 bases outside the gene matches. CDR3 length: 15 amino acids. The CDR3 region is CASSLSGLAPYEQYL. In nucleotides, the CDR3 is TGTGCCAGCAGTTTATCGGGACTAGCGCCCTACGAGCAGTACTTA.